This T cell receptor beta chain originates from a study of PD-1 blockade in classical Hodgkin lymphoma. The study's findings and limits: Patients with a complete response exhibited baseline diversity comparable to newly diagnosed patients.

Documented time point: cycle 4 day 1 (C4D1), after 6 weeks of nivolumab. Each patient relapsed following autologous stem cell transplantation, and prior brentuximab vedotin exposure differed. CD8+ T cells were isolated from thawed PBMCs by magnetic negative selection. In regard to this clone: The antigen remains undetermined.

V lost 2 bases and J 0 bases, leaving 5 bases between the germline ends. CDR1 WSHSY and CDR2 SAAADI come from the germline V gene. The CDR3 is 14 residues long. Only in-frame clones appear in the TCRdb table, and some are missing; sequencing was by immunoSEQ multiplex PCR. The data contain 15,000 to 20,000 clones, about 88% of them singletons. This chain uses TRBV10-2 with TRBJ1-5, with a possible D match to TRBD1 (5 bases). This TCR derives from a human donor with classical Hodgkin lymphoma. Specimen: CD8+ T cells from blood, collected before the fourth cycle of nivolumab. The CDR3 sequence: CASSEGTSNQPQHF. As DNA, the CDR3 is TGCGCCAGCAGTGAGGGGACTAGCAATCAGCCCCAGCATTTT.